A single sample gave rise to the 5 T cell receptor beta chains below, sequenced in a study of blood T cell repertoires in COVID-19. The protocol was immunoSEQ multiplex PCR, while the TCRdb copy is restricted to in-frame clones and leaves out a portion. The sample has approximately 110,000 clones; about 86% are singletons. Sequenced sample: peripheral blood. The receptors were sampled from a woman aged 50 to 60 with active or convalescent COVID-19.

This clone came up a few times. This rearrangement joins TRBV2 to TRBJ2-1; the match to TRBD2 covers 8 bases. The ends lost 2 bases at V and 7 bases at J; junction bases unmatched: 10. This CDR3 is 16 amino acids long. CDR1 is SNHLY, CDR2 FYNNEI, per germline. CDR3 region: CASSEIAAGVRNEQFF. Written as DNA, the CDR3 is TGTGCCAGCAGTGAAATAGCAGCGGGAGTTCGGAATGAGCAGTTCTTC.

The CDR3 DNA reads as TGCAGCGAACAGGGGGCAGATACGCAGTATTTT. Translation: CSEQGADTQYF. The chain joins TRBV29-1 to TRBJ2-3; 8 bases agree with TRBD1. Germline CDR1 reads SQVTM; CDR2 reads ANQGSEA. V gave up 7 bases and J gave up 4 bases; unmatched junction bases: 1. The CDR3 consists of 11 residues.

The rearrangement joins TRBV6-6 to TRBJ2-7; D may be TRBD1 (5 bases). Germline-derived CDR1 and CDR2 are MNHNY and SVGAGI (reference sequence). The V gene lost 6 bases and the J gene lost 7 bases, with 13 bases spanning the gap. The CDR3 loop spans 12 amino acids. The CDR3 here is CASRSGYGEQYF. The CDR3 bases are TGTGCCAGCAGATCAGGGTATGGTGAGCAGTACTTC.

The chain recombines TRBV27 with TRBJ2-2; TRBD1 might be the D (5 bases). Germline-derived CDR1 and CDR2 are MNHEY and SMNVEV (reference sequence). V was pared by 9 bases and J by 1 base, with 18 bases between. The CDR3 has 16 residues. The CDR3 DNA reads as TGTGCCAGGGTAGAAGACCTCAGGGTGAACACCGGGGAGCTGTTTTTT. Protein sequence: CARVEDLRVNTGELFF.

This sequence joins TRBV1 and TRBJ1-4. TRBV1 is given as a pseudogene. This CDR3 spans 18 amino acids. CDR3 sequence reads: CTSSRGRVGLVENEKLFF. The CDR3 DNA reads TGCACCAGCAGCCGTGGGAGGGTTGGTCTAGTGGAAAATGAAAAACTGTTTTTT.